The rows below give T cell receptor beta chains drawn from one sample of a study of cytomegalovirus exposure and HLA in healthy donors. The repertoire was sequenced with immunoSEQ multiplex PCR; TCRdb's copy has only in-frame clones and lacks some. Of 140,000 to 150,000 clones in the sample, 94% are singletons; the top ten hold about 2%. Specimen: PBMCs. The receptor source for this set is a man aged 18 to 35 in good health and CMV-seropositive. The CDR3 runs from the conserved cysteine through the conserved F or W. D genes are given only for firm matches. Clone size is not always given. Where it is, it says once, few, many or a class for expanded clones.

clone size	V gene	J gene	D gene	CDR3 DNA	CDR3 protein
once	TRBV5-4	TRBJ2-5	.	TGTGCCAGCAGCTTGGCCCCCGCAGGCGGGGAGGAGACCCAGTACTTC	CASSLAPAGGEETQYF
.	TRBV5-1	TRBJ1-3	.	TGCGCCAGCAGCTCGACGGGGGCTGGAAACACCATATATTTT	CASSSTGAGNTIYF
.	TRBV28	TRBJ2-1	TRBD2	TGTGCCAGCAGAAGCAGCGGGAGTGGGATGAGTAATGAGCAGTTCTTC	CASRSSGSGMSNEQFF
few	TRBV2	TRBJ1-2	.	TGTGCCAGCAGTGAGGCAGGAACCTATGGCTACACCTTC	CASSEAGTYGYTF
.	TRBV28	TRBJ2-5	.	TGTGCCAGCAGTTTAGTGGGGCCTCCCCGAGAGGAGACCCAGTACTTC	CASSLVGPPREETQYF
.	TRBV5-5	TRBJ1-5	TRBD1	TGTGCCAGCAGCTTGGGGGAGGACAGGAACAATCAGCCCCAGCATTTT	CASSLGEDRNNQPQHF
.	TRBV7-3	TRBJ2-1	TRBD2	TGTGCCAGCAGCGATGGGATAGCGGGAAATGATGAGCAGTTCTTC	CASSDGIAGNDEQFF
.	TRBV7-6	TRBJ2-6	TRBD1	TGTGCCAGCAGCTTAAGGCGGGACAGGGCCGGGGCCAACGTCCTGACTTTC	CASSLRRDRAGANVLTF
.	TRBV2	TRBJ2-7	.	TGTGCCAGCAGTGAAGGACATTACGAGCAGTACTTC	CASSEGHYEQYF
.	TRBV4-1	TRBJ1-3	.	TGCGCCAGCAGCCAATTTCCACCCGGGACATACTCTGGAAACACCATATATTTT	CASSQFPPGTYSGNTIYF
.	TRBV10-3	TRBJ1-4	.	TGTGCCATCAGTGAAAGAGCCACCGACAGTGAAAAACTGTTTTTT	CAISERATDSEKLFF
.	TRBV28	TRBJ2-3	TRBD1	TGTGCCAGCAGCCCCACATTAGGACAGGGGGATACGACGGGAGGAACAGATACGCAGTATTTT	CASSPTLGQGDTTGGTDTQYF
.	TRBV28	TRBJ2-7	TRBD2	TGTGCCAGCAGTTTGTACCCTAGCGGGAGGGCCTCAGACGAGCAGTACTTC	CASSLYPSGRASDEQYF
once	TRBV5-6	TRBJ2-1	TRBD1	TGTGCCAGCAGCTTCGAGGGGGCGTTCTACAATGAGCAGTTCTTC	CASSFEGAFYNEQFF
.	TRBV13	TRBJ2-2	.	TGTGCCAGCAGCTTAGGTCAGATCGCGAACACCGGGGAGCTGTTTTTT	CASSLGQIANTGELFF
.	TRBV10-1	TRBJ1-2	.	TGCGCCAGCAGTGAATGGGGGCAGGGAGCTAACTATGGCTACACCTTC	CASSEWGQGANYGYTF
few	TRBV28	TRBJ1-1	.	TGTGCCAGCAGTTTCAGGGGCCGAAGGAGGACTGAAGCTTTCTTT	CASSFRGRRRTEAFF
once	TRBV16	TRBJ1-2	.	TGTGCCAGCAGCCGAAGGGACATCAACTATGGCTACACCTTC	CASSRRDINYGYTF
.	TRBV5-4	TRBJ2-1	TRBD2	TGTGCCAGCAGCTTACTAGCGGCTAATGAGCAGTTCTTC	CASSLLAANEQFF
.	TRBV5-1	TRBJ2-4	TRBD2	TGCGCCAGCAGCGTCGGGACTGAGCGGGAGGGCCTGTCCAAAAACATTCAGTACTTC	CASSVGTEREGLSKNIQYF
.	TRBV9	TRBJ1-5	TRBD1	TGTGCCAGCAGCGTGGATCCGGGACAGGGTCAGCCCCAGCATTTT	CASSVDPGQGQPQHF
.	TRBV9	TRBJ2-7	TRBD2	TGTGCCAGCAGCGTAGGAGCGGGAGTTGGCTACTACGAGCAGTACTTC	CASSVGAGVGYYEQYF
.	TRBV5-1	TRBJ1-4	.	TGCGCCAGCAGTTCGGACATCGGTGAAAAACTGTTTTTT	CASSSDIGEKLFF
.	TRBV21-1	TRBJ2-5	.	TGTGCCAGCAGCCAGCAAGAGACCCAGTACTTC	CASSQQETQYF
.	TRBV27	TRBJ1-1	.	TGTGCCAGCAGTTTCAATCCGACAGGGAACACTGAAGCTTTCTTT	CASSFNPTGNTEAFF
.	TRBV28	TRBJ1-5	.	TGTGCCAGCAGTTTATGGGGGAGTCATCAGCCCCAGCATTTT	CASSLWGSHQPQHF
.	TRBV18	TRBJ1-2	.	TGTGCCAGCTCATCAACCTTTACAGGGTACGACTATGGCTACACCTTC	CASSSTFTGYDYGYTF
.	TRBV11-2	TRBJ2-5	.	TGTGCCAGCAGCTTAGAGTTACAGGCCCAGGAGACCCAGTACTTC	CASSLELQAQETQYF
.	TRBV29-1	TRBJ2-1	TRBD1	TGCAGCGGGGACAGGGACAATGAGCAGTTCTTC	CSGDRDNEQFF
.	TRBV10-3	TRBJ2-5	.	TGTGCCATCAGTGAGTCGGGGCCCCTTAGAGAGACCCAGTACTTC	CAISESGPLRETQYF
.	TRBV28	TRBJ1-2	TRBD1	TGTGCCAGCAGCAGGGGGCTCTTCCCCCGGGCCTCTGGCTACACCTTC	CASSRGLFPRASGYTF
.	TRBV13	TRBJ2-1	.	TGTGCCAGCAGCGTAGGGACTGGAGCAAGGAATGAGCAGTTCTTC	CASSVGTGARNEQFF
.	TRBV5-1	TRBJ2-7	TRBD2	TGCGCCAGCAGCTTTGGCGGGAGTAGGTTCTACGAGCAGTACTTC	CASSFGGSRFYEQYF
.	TRBV5-1	TRBJ1-6	.	TGCGCCAGCAGCTCCACAGCGGGGATCAATTCACCCCTCCACTTT	CASSSTAGINSPLHF
.	TRBV11-2	TRBJ2-7	.	TGTGCCAGCAGCCCCCGGGGGATCGAGCAGTACTTC	CASSPRGIEQYF
once	TRBV6-6	TRBJ2-5	TRBD1	TGTGCCAGCAGCGAACAGGGGGCTCGAAAGGAGACCCAGTACTTC	CASSEQGARKETQYF
.	TRBV4-1	TRBJ2-7	.	TGCGCCAGCAGCCCGAGACAGCTTACCTACGAGCAGTACTTC	CASSPRQLTYEQYF
.	TRBV28	TRBJ2-1	TRBD2	TGTGCCAGCAGGGTTAGCGGGAGCTACGATGAGCAGTTCTTC	CASRVSGSYDEQFF
.	TRBV19	TRBJ1-5	TRBD1	TGTGCCAGTAGTACCCTGAACAGGGGGCGCGATCAGCCCCAGCATTTT	CASSTLNRGRDQPQHF
.	TRBV18	TRBJ1-2	TRBD1	TGTGCCAGCTCACTGGGACAGGGGATCTATGGCTACACCTTC	CASSLGQGIYGYTF
.	TRBV5-4	TRBJ2-5	.	TGTGCCAGCAGTTCTCGAGAGACCCAGTACTTC	CASSSRETQYF
.	TRBV27	TRBJ2-1	.	TGTGCCAGCAGTTTAGTGGGAGTGGGGAATGAGCAGTTCTTC	CASSLVGVGNEQFF
many	TRBV6-1	TRBJ1-1	.	TGTGCCAGCAGTGCTGGGGGGGTCACTGAAGCTTTCTTT	CASSAGGVTEAFF
once	TRBV29-1	TRBJ2-1	.	TGCAGCGTTGAAGTGTTGGACTTCTTATCCTACAATGAGCAGTTCTTC	CSVEVLDFLSYNEQFF
.	TRBV6-5	TRBJ2-7	TRBD1	TGTGCCAGCAGTTACTCGAGACAGGGACACGAGCAGTACTTC	CASSYSRQGHEQYF
.	TRBV18	TRBJ2-7	TRBD2	TGTGCCAGCTCACCAAGCGGGAGGGCCAACGAGCAGTACTTC	CASSPSGRANEQYF
.	TRBV4-2	TRBJ2-1	TRBD2	TGTGCCAGCAGCCCCGGACTAGCGGAAACAAGCTCCTACAATGAGCAGTTCTTC	CASSPGLAETSSYNEQFF
.	TRBV6-1	TRBJ2-5	TRBD2	TGTGCCAGCACCAGGGGACTAGCTGGGGAGACCCAGTACTTC	CASTRGLAGETQYF
.	TRBV6-1	TRBJ2-7	.	TGTGCCAGCAGTATAAGGGCAGGGGGGCCCTACGAGCAGTACTTC	CASSIRAGGPYEQYF
few	TRBV5-6	TRBJ2-7	TRBD2	TGTGCCAGCAGCTTGAGGACTAGCGGCCAAGCCTACGAGCAGTACTTC	CASSLRTSGQAYEQYF
.	TRBV10-1	TRBJ2-3	.	TGCGCCAGCAGTGACGGGACTGCAGGCTCCGATACGCAGTATTTT	CASSDGTAGSDTQYF